These 8 T cell receptor beta chains were sequenced from one sample in a study of blood T cells in healthy people across ages. Combining a sample-barcoded 5' primer with a J-beta primer mix, a second PCR ran for about 6 to 11 cycles. TCRdb re-derived calls from the 5' RACE reads in MiXCR, one entry per CDR3 protein. The sample contains 500,000 to 600,000 distinct CDR3 sequences, roughly a quarter of which appear only once. The material sequenced was blood. Source of these receptors: a woman in her sixties or seventies in good health.

Only a few counts were recorded for this clonotype. The rearrangement uses TRBV5-1 and TRBJ2-7; 8 nucleotides align to TRBD1. This CDR3 contains 14 residues. V trimming: 7 bases; J trimming: 5 bases; junction bases outside the gene matches: 11. Germline loops: CDR1 SGHRS, CDR2 YFSETQ. CDR3 amino acids: CASAPTGGYNEQYF. As DNA, the CDR3 is TGCGCCAGCGCTCCAACAGGGGGATATAACGAGCAGTACTTC.

This clonotype was counted only a few times. The chain employs TRBV5-1 and TRBJ2-7; TRBD2 is a possible D gene (5 bases). With 1 base removed from V and 6 bases from J, the gap between germline ends came to 17 bases. The germline V gene encodes CDR1 SGHRS and CDR2 YFSETQ. CDR3 length: 15 residues. CDR3 coding DNA: TGCGCCAGCAGCTTGCGCACAGAGGGAGCATCCGAGCAGTACTTC. Translation gives CASSLRTEGASEQYF.

This clonotype was seen a few times. This chain connects TRBV28 to TRBJ1-2; perhaps TRBD1 as D (6 bases). Trimming shortened V by 6 bases and J by 4 bases, and 12 bases separated the two germline ends. Per the germline V gene, CDR1 is MDHEN and CDR2 is SYDVKM. This CDR3 is built from 13 residues. The CDR3 is CASRLGTTYGYTF. The DNA of the CDR3 is TGTGCCAGCAGACTCGGGACAACCTATGGCTACACCTTC.

This clonotype came up a few times. The chain carries TRBV30 and TRBJ2-7; the D call may be TRBD1 or TRBD2 (5 bases each). V lost 1 base and J 0 bases, leaving 10 bases between the germline ends. Germline V gene sequence: CDR1 GTSNPN, CDR2 SVGIG (reference sequence). The CDR3 length is 14 residues. The CDR3 protein is CAWSEGPISYEQYF. CDR3 bases: TGTGCCTGGAGTGAGGGACCGATCTCCTACGAGCAGTACTTC.

The chain carries TRBV10-3 and TRBJ1-3; D ambiguous. The CDR3 is 16 amino acids. Germline CDR1 and CDR2: ENHRY and SYGVKD. The V end was cut by 2 bases, the J end by 0 bases, with 11 bases between. The CDR3 sequence: CAISEALKSSGNTIYF. The CDR3 bases are TGTGCCATCAGTGAGGCCCTAAAGTCCTCTGGAAACACCATATATTTT.

This clonotype turned up a few times. At one end, the junction sequence differs from germline, possibly due to a read error. The J gene is TRBJ2-2, the V gene TRBV6-6; TRBD1 matches at 7 bases. This CDR3 is 11 amino acids long. Germline V gene data show CDR1 as MNHNY and CDR2 as SVGAGI (reference sequence). The CDR3 DNA follows: TGCGCAGGGGGGAACACCGGGGAGCTGTTTTTT. It codes for CAGGNTGELFF.

The chain couples TRBV11-2 to TRBJ2-3; D not resolved. The CDR3 covers 15 residues. The V and J ends lost 0 bases and 0 bases respectively, with 7 bases between them. Germline assignment: CDR1 SGHAT and CDR2 FQNNGV. The CDR3 is CASSLDHRSTDTQYF. CDR3 sequence (DNA): TGTGCCAGCAGCTTAGATCACAGAAGCACAGATACGCAGTATTTT.

The V and J genes are TRBV7-2 and TRBJ1-1; D is uncertain. V lost 2 bases, J lost 0 bases, and 10 bases lay in between. The CDR3 covers 15 residues. CDR1 SGHTA and CDR2 FQGNSA come from the germline V gene. In DNA, the CDR3 is TGTGCCAGCAGCTTAAGAGGGCTAATGAACACTGAAGCTTTCTTT. It codes for CASSLRGLMNTEAFF.